The 28 T cell receptor beta chains below were found in one sample sequenced in a study of OX40 agonist ivuxolimab in advanced cancers. The method was immunoSEQ multiplex PCR; TCRdb's version includes in-frame clones alone and lacks a portion of them. The sample holds roughly 56,000 clones, around 88% seen once. The specimen comprised CD4+ or CD8+ T cells sorted from blood, sampled in a trial of the OX40 agonist ivuxolimab. These receptors came from an adult with an advanced solid tumor such as melanoma, head and neck, liver or kidney cancer.

CDR3 loop: CAWMRTGILDEQFF. For the CDR3, the DNA is TGTGCCTGGATGCGGACAGGGATCCTCGATGAGCAGTTCTTC. This chain uses TRBV30 with TRBJ2-1; 8 bases match TRBD1. Germline values: CDR1 GTSNPN, CDR2 SVGIG (reference sequence). V was pared by 4 bases and J by 8 bases, with 10 bases of the junction left unmatched. The CDR3 is made up of 14 amino acids. The full variable domain, with the rest looked up from reference TRBV30 and TRBJ2-1, is SQTIHQWPATLVQPVGSPLSLECTVEGTSNPNLYWYRQAAGRGLQLLFYSVGIGQISSEVPQNLSASRPQDRQFILSSKKLLLSDSGFYLCAWMRTGILDEQFFGPGTRLTVL.

The gene calls are TRBV7-9 and TRBJ2-2; D gene uncertain. The ends were cut back, 2 bases at V and 0 bases at J, with 13 bases in the middle. CDR3 length equals 17 residues. CDR1 SEHNR and CDR2 FQNEAQ come from the germline V gene (reference sequence). DNA for the CDR3: TGTGCCAGCAGCTTAAAGGCTAGAAGGGCGAACACCGGGGAGCTGTTTTTT. Translated: CASSLKARRANTGELFF.

J is TRBJ2-2 and V is TRBV19; the D is unclear. This CDR3 has 15 residues. Trimming removed 4 bases at V and 0 bases at J, with 9 bases between. Germline CDR1 is LNHDA and CDR2 is SQIVND (reference sequence). The CDR3 nucleotides read TGTGCCAGTAGTAAGGGCGTCGCGAACACCGGGGAGCTGTTTTTT. It specifies CASSKGVANTGELFF.

The chain joins TRBV27 to TRBJ2-5; maybe TRBD1 (7 bases). Per the germline V gene, CDR1 is MNHEY and CDR2 is SMNVEV (reference sequence). This CDR3 contains 16 residues. The ends were cut back, 5 bases at V and 9 bases at J, with 25 bases in the middle. Here the CDR3 reads CASSHNSGGFGVAQYF. The CDR3 bases are TGTGCCAGCAGTCATAACTCAGGGGGGTTTGGGGTGGCCCAGTACTTC.

The rearrangement joins TRBV2 to TRBJ2-7; tentative D call: TRBD1 (5 bases). Germline V CDR1 and CDR2: SNHLY, FYNNEI. The CDR3 loop spans 13 amino acids. The V and J ends lost 7 bases and 3 bases respectively, with 13 bases between them. The DNA for the CDR3 is TGTGCCAGCATGTCAGGGTTTAGCTACGAGCAGTACTTC. Translation: CASMSGFSYEQYF.

The chain employs TRBV2 and TRBJ1-1, with D possibly matching TRBD1 (6 bases). The CDR3 is 12 residues long. Germline values: CDR1 SNHLY, CDR2 FYNNEI. Trimming cost V 5 bases and J 7 bases, with 11 bases left between them. The CDR3 nucleotides are TGTGCCAGCAGTCAAACAGGGATTGAAGCTTTCTTT. It specifies CASSQTGIEAFF.

This rearrangement joins TRBV13 to TRBJ1-1; D not certain. V was clipped by 5 bases and J by 9 bases, with 13 bases between them. Germline V gives CDR1 PRHDT, CDR2 FYEKMQ (reference sequence). CDR3 length: 12 amino acids. This chain's CDR3 is CASSDNRGKAFF. The CDR3 DNA reads TGTGCCAGCAGCGACAACAGAGGGAAAGCTTTCTTT.

V gene TRBV5-1 combines with J gene TRBJ1-1; the D gene is possibly TRBD1 (5 bases). Germline CDR1 reads SGHRS; CDR2 reads YFSETQ. The CDR3 spans 15 residues. The V end lost 0 bases, the J end lost 1 base, and 10 bases lay between the germline ends. The CDR3, as DNA: TGCGCCAGCAGCTTGGAGGGGCTCCCGAACACTGAAGCTTTCTTT. The encoded protein is CASSLEGLPNTEAFF.

The J gene is TRBJ2-1, the V gene TRBV10-3; possibly TRBD2 for D (6 bases). Germline V lookup: CDR1 ENHRY, CDR2 SYGVKD. The CDR3 is 16 amino acids. V lost 8 bases, J lost 0 bases, and 17 bases lay in between. The CDR3 loop reads CAILDNSGSSYNEQFF. The CDR3 region has the DNA TGTGCCATCCTGGACAATAGCGGAAGCTCCTACAATGAGCAGTTCTTC.

The rearrangement uses TRBV28 and TRBJ2-3; D unresolved. This CDR3 is built from 13 residues. Germline assignment: CDR1 MDHEN and CDR2 SYDVKM. V shed 5 bases and J shed 1 base, with 7 bases lying between them. This CDR3 reads CASSGRGTDTQYF. The CDR3 nucleotides are TGTGCCAGCAGTGGAAGGGGCACAGATACGCAGTATTTT.

Only one count was recorded for this clone. The chain has TRBV21-1 and TRBJ1-2; no check of the table's D call, TRBD1, against the DNA was made. TRBV21-1 is a listed pseudogene. There are 13 residues in the CDR3. The CDR3 here is CASCMGQNYGYTF. DNA of the CDR3: TGTGCCAGCTGTATGGGACAGAACTATGGCTACACCTTC.

This clone has a handful of counts. The chain is built from TRBV27 and TRBJ2-7; D uncertain. The CDR3 has 15 residues. Germline CDR1 reads MNHEY; CDR2 reads SMNVEV (reference sequence). The V end was cut by 5 bases, the J end by 3 bases, with 17 bases between. CDR3 sequence (DNA): TGTGCCAGCAGTCCCCGGGCAGGCCTATACTACGAGCAGTACTTC. Translating it yields CASSPRAGLYYEQYF.

CDR3 sequence: CASTSGGRTGELFF. For the CDR3, the DNA is TGTGCCAGCACCTCAGGGGGCCGCACCGGGGAGCTGTTTTTT. J is TRBJ2-2 and V is TRBV7-3; 8 positions match TRBD1. The J segment lost 4 bases and the V segment lost 7 bases, leaving 5 bases of the junction unmatched. This CDR3 comprises 14 residues. CDR1 is SGHTA and CDR2 is FQGTGA in the germline V gene.

The chain couples TRBV4-3 to TRBJ1-2; the D is unclear. Between the trimmed V and J ends, which lost 1 base and 8 bases, there was a span of 8 bases. There are 12 residues in the CDR3. Germline loops: CDR1 LGHNA, CDR2 YSLEER. The CDR3 protein is CASSQGRWGYTF. The CDR3 region has the DNA TGCGCCAGCAGCCAAGGAAGATGGGGCTACACCTTC.

The CDR3 sequence is CASFPGAPDTQYF. In DNA, the CDR3 is TGTGCCAGCTTCCCGGGGGCCCCCGATACGCAGTATTTT. J is TRBJ2-3 and V is TRBV28; TRBD1 or TRBD2 may be the D gene (6 bases each). Trimming cost V 8 bases and J 6 bases, with 15 bases left between them. The CDR3 is 13 residues long. Germline CDR1 and CDR2: MDHEN and SYDVKM.

The chain employs TRBV6-1 and TRBJ2-3; D unresolved. The germline V and J ends were trimmed by 1 base and 1 base, with 3 bases remaining between them. The CDR3 is 13 amino acids. The germline CDR1 and CDR2 sequences are MNHNS and SASEGT. CDR3 loop: CASSEVGTDTQYF. In DNA, the CDR3 is TGTGCCAGCAGTGAAGTCGGCACAGATACGCAGTATTTT.

The chain employs TRBV18 and TRBJ1-4; D remains unclear. Per germline, CDR1 KGHSH and CDR2 LQKENI. The V end was cut by 4 bases, the J end by 4 bases, with 10 bases between. CDR3 size: 14 residues. The CDR3 DNA is TGTGCCAGCTCACTGCTGGGCGGTAATGAAAAACTGTTTTTT. It translates to CASSLLGGNEKLFF.

J is TRBJ2-2 and V is TRBV2, with TRBD2 matching over 16 bases. This CDR3 contains 15 residues. J lost 6 bases, V lost 6 bases, and 1 base had no gene match. Germline CDR1 is SNHLY and CDR2 is FYNNEI. The CDR3 DNA follows: TGTGCCAGCAGGGGACTAGCGGGGGGGCCCGGGGAGCTGTTTTTT. Protein product: CASRGLAGGPGELFF. The full variable domain, completed using reference TRBV2 and TRBJ2-2, is EPEVTQTPSHQVTQMGQEVILRCVPISNHLYFYWYRQILGQKVEFLVSFYNNEISEKSEIFDDQFSVERPDGSNFTLKIRSTKLEDSAMYFCASRGLAGGPGELFFGEGSRLTVL.

V is TRBV30 and J is TRBJ1-4; D call uncertain. CDR1 is GTSNPN and CDR2 is SVGIG in the germline V gene (reference sequence). V was clipped by 0 bases and J by 8 bases, with 4 bases between them. This CDR3 is 11 amino acids long. DNA of the CDR3: TGTGCCTGGAGTGTAGCCGAAAAACTGTTTTTT. Protein: CAWSVAEKLFF. Drawing the rest from reference TRBV30 and TRBJ1-4, the complete variable domain is SQTIHQWPATLVQPVGSPLSLECTVEGTSNPNLYWYRQAAGRGLQLLFYSVGIGQISSEVPQNLSASRPQDRQFILSSKKLLLSDSGFYLCAWSVAEKLFFGSGTQLSVL.

The chain recombines TRBV4-2 with TRBJ1-2, with D perhaps matching TRBD1 (5 bases). Trimming cost V 2 bases and J 0 bases, with 7 bases left between them. CDR3 length: 14 residues. Germline CDR1 is LGHNA and CDR2 is YNFKEQ. CDR3 nucleotide sequence: TGTGCCAGCAGCCAAACGACAGCTAACTATGGCTACACCTTC. Protein product: CASSQTTANYGYTF.

The V gene is TRBV19, the J gene TRBJ1-2; D call uncertain. Per the germline V gene, CDR1 is LNHDA and CDR2 is SQIVND (reference sequence). V lost 1 base, J lost 7 bases, and 16 bases lay in between. This CDR3 has 15 residues. The CDR3 DNA sequence: TGTGCCAGTAGTATAGCGTGGAACCCCGGGCCTGGCTACACCTTC. Protein sequence: CASSIAWNPGPGYTF.

This chain links TRBV5-1 with TRBJ2-2; tentative D call: TRBD1 (5 bases). CDR3 length: 15 residues. The V end was cut by 6 bases, the J end by 2 bases, with 14 bases between. Germline assignment: CDR1 SGHRS and CDR2 YFSETQ. The CDR3 here is CASNAQGLNTGELFF. The CDR3 DNA sequence: TGCGCCAGCAACGCGCAGGGTCTCAACACCGGGGAGCTGTTTTTT.

V is TRBV6-4 and J is TRBJ1-1; D possibly corresponds to TRBD1 (5 bases). The CDR3 loop spans 14 amino acids. With 6 bases removed from V and 1 base from J, the gap between germline ends came to 12 bases. Germline V gene data show CDR1 as MRHNA and CDR2 as SNTAGT. The CDR3 DNA is TGTGCCAGCAGGACAGATGGGGCGAACACTGAAGCTTTCTTT. Its translation is CASRTDGANTEAFF.

This clone was seen once. The chain combines TRBV27 with TRBJ2-2; 10 nucleotides line up with TRBD1. V trimming: 4 bases; J trimming: 6 bases; junction bases outside the gene matches: 8. The CDR3 consists of 16 residues. Germline V gene data show CDR1 as MNHEY and CDR2 as SMNVEV (reference sequence). The CDR3 bases are TGTGCCAGCAGTTATGAGGGGGACAGGGGTCCCGGGGAGCTGTTTTTT. This gives the protein CASSYEGDRGPGELFF.

This chain uses TRBV7-9 with TRBJ2-3; D gene uncertain. The CDR3 covers 13 residues. V was cut by 5 bases and J by 2 bases, with 8 bases left in between. The germline V gene encodes CDR1 SEHNR and CDR2 FQNEAQ (reference sequence). The CDR3 DNA reads TGTGCCAGCAGCAAGGGATACACAGATACGCAGTATTTT. This translates into CASSKGYTDTQYF.

V gene TRBV6-6 combines with J gene TRBJ1-4; 10 bases fit TRBD1. The germline gives CDR1 MNHNY, CDR2 SVGAGI (reference sequence). This CDR3 has 14 residues. Germline trimming cut 6 bases from V and 7 bases from J; bases unmatched to any gene: 5. CDR3 residues: CASRFGDRGEKLFF. CDR3 bases: TGTGCCAGCAGATTCGGGGACAGGGGTGAAAAACTGTTTTTT.

The chain joins TRBV27 to TRBJ1-4, with TRBD1 matching over 8 bases. This CDR3 comprises 13 residues. Per the germline V gene, CDR1 is MNHEY and CDR2 is SMNVEV (reference sequence). J lost 7 bases, V lost 7 bases, and 5 bases had no gene match. The CDR3 region is CASTDRGGEKLFF. The CDR3 DNA reads TGTGCCAGCACAGACAGGGGAGGTGAAAAACTGTTTTTT.

V is TRBV11-3 and J is TRBJ2-2, with 14 bases lining up with TRBD2. V was pared by 7 bases and J by 4 bases, with 8 bases of the junction left unmatched. Per germline, CDR1 SGHNT and CDR2 YENEEA. The CDR3 is 17 residues long. The CDR3 sequence: CASTAAGTSGGTGELFF. As DNA, the CDR3 is TGTGCCAGCACTGCGGCCGGGACTAGCGGGGGCACCGGGGAGCTGTTTTTT. Using reference TRBV11-3 and TRBJ2-2 for the parts outside the CDR3, the full variable domain is EAGVVQSPRYKIIEKKQPVAFWCNPISGHNTLYWYLQNLGQGPELLIRYENEEAVDDSQLPKDRFSAERLKGVDSTLKIQPAELGDSAVYLCASTAAGTSGGTGELFFGEGSRLTVL.